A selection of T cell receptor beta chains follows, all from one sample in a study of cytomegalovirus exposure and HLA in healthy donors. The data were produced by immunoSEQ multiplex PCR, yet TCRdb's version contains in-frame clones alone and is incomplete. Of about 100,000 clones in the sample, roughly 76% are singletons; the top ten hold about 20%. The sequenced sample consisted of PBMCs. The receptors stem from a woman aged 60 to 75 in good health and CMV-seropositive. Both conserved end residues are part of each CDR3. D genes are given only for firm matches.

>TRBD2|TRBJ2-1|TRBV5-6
CASSSLAGTYNEQFF
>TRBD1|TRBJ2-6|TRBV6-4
CASSSGTGDGANVLTF
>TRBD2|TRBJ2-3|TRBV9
CASSVERTSGGTDTQYF
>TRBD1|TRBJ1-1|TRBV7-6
CASSLQGEVNTEAFF
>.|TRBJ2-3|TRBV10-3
CAISESPADTQYF
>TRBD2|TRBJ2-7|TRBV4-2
CASSYGLVLAEQYF
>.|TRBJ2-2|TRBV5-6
CASSPPYTGELFF
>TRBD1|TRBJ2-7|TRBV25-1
CASSESDRGVFEQYF
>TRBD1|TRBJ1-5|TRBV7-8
CASSLGGTGDQPQHF
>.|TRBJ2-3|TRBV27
CASSLNPRSGTSTDTQYF
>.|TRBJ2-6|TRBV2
CASSEDRSGANVLTF
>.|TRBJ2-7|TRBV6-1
CASSRAMGAEQYF
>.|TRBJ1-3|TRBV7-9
CASSLITESFSGNTIYF
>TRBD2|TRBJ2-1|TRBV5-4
CASSPGLVMDEQFF
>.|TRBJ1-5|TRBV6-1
CASSDWTPRPGPQHF
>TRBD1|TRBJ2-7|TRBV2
CASRIQGLAYEQYF
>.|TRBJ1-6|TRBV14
CASSQAQGFRGSPLHF
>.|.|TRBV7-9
CASSQAYEQYF
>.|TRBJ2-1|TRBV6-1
CASSESGGTPYNEQFF
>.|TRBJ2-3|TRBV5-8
CASRTMGRGETDTQYF
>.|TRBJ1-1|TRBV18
CASSPPLRREAFF
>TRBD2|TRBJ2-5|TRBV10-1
CASSESGAAGATQYF
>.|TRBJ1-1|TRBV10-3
CAIRTTGNTEAFF
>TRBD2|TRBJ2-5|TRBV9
CASSTRTSRETQYF
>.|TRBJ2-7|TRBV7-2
CASSPSAVIYEQYF
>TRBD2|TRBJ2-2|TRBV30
CAWSRSGSYTGELFF
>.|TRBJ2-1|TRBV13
CASSLRVDSYNEQFF
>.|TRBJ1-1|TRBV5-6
CASSSSGYTGYTEAFF
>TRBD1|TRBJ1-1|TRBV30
CAWSAGTGANTEAFF
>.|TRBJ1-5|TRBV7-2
CASSIDGLNQPQHF
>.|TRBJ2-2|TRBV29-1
CSVAGRANTGELFF
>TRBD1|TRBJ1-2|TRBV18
CASSPRQGDGDYGYTF
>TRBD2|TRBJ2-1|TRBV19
CASSTSGRPYNEQFF
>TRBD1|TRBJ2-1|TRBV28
CASSRDRGYNEQFF
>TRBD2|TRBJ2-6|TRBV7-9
CASSPGRIAGYRGANVLTF
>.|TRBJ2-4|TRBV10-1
CASSESTAPHIQYF
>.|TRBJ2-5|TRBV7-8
CASSSRETQYF
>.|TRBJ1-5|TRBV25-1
CASSGGTSNQPQHF
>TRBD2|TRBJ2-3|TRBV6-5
CASRPTSGSRDTQYF
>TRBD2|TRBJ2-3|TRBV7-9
CASTPSGGRSTDTQYF
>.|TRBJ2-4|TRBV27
CASSLSREGIQYF
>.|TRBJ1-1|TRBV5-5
CASSYKGQGRPEAFF
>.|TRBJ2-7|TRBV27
CASSSLTRQTYEQYF
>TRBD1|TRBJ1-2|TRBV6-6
CASSGTAIVSGYTF
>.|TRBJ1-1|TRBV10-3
CAISESAGEAFF